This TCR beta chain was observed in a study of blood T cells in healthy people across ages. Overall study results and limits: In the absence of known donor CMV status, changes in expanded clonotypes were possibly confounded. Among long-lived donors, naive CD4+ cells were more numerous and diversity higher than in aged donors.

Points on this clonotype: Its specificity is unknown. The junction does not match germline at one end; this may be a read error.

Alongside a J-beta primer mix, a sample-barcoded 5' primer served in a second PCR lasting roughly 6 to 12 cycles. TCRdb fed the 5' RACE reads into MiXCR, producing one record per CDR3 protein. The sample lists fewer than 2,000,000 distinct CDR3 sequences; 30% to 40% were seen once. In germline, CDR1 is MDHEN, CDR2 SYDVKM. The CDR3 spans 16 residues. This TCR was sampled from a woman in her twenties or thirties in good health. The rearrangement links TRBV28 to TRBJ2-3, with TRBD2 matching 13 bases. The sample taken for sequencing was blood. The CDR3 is CASSGGLAGPTHTQYF. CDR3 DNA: TGTGCCAGCAGCGGGGGACTAGCGGGGCCCACACATACGCAGTATTTT.